These 23 T cell receptor beta chains were all obtained from the same sample, sequenced in a study of blood T cells in healthy people across ages. Through a sample-barcoded 5' primer and a J-beta primer mix, a second PCR was run for roughly 6 to 12 cycles. TCRdb re-called the 5' RACE reads with MiXCR, one entry per CDR3 protein. The sample includes about 800,000 distinct CDR3 sequences, roughly 25% of them seen just once. The sample was also reused in another study, on T cells of mothers and their children.

Sequenced: blood. The receptors derive from a boy younger than 18 in good health.

This clonotype has just a few counts. The rearrangement uses TRBV4-2 and TRBJ2-6; D ambiguous. V gave up 0 bases and J gave up 4 bases, with 16 bases separating them. The CDR3 length is 18 residues. Germline CDR1 and CDR2: LGHNA and YNFKEQ. The CDR3, as DNA: TGTGCCAGCAGCCAAGATCTTGGAGCGCCGACCGGGGCCAACGTCCTGACTTTC. Translation: CASSQDLGAPTGANVLTF.

The gene calls are TRBV20-1 and TRBJ1-2, with 8 positions matching TRBD1. CDR1 and CDR2 from the germline V gene are DFQATT and SNEGSKA (reference sequence). V shed 1 base and J 4 bases; nucleotides not matched to a gene: 11. This CDR3 region has 16 residues. CDR3 nucleotides: TGCAGTGCTAGAGCCTCGACAGGGGATTTAGGCTATGGCTACACCTTC. It translates to CSARASTGDLGYGYTF.

J is TRBJ1-1 and V is TRBV20-1; no clear D. Germline-derived CDR1 and CDR2 are DFQATT and SNEGSKA (reference sequence). V gave up 1 base and J gave up 5 bases, with 17 bases separating them. This CDR3 spans 15 amino acids. CDR3 sequence: CSARASRRRGTEAFF. CDR3 coding DNA: TGCAGTGCTAGAGCCTCGAGAAGGAGAGGAACTGAAGCTTTCTTT.

A remark on this clonotype: Relative to the germline gene, one junction end is altered; a read error may explain this. The chain links TRBV10-3 to TRBJ2-7; D is unresolved. There are 14 residues in the CDR3. Per the germline V gene, CDR1 is ENHRY and CDR2 is SYGVKD. The CDR3 DNA is TGTGCCATCAGCGAGTCGGTGACTTCTGGCGAGCAGTACTTC. This encodes CAISESVTSGEQYF.

This clonotype has just a few counts. The chain is built from TRBV12-3 or TRBV12-4 and TRBJ1-2; 7 nucleotides line up with TRBD1. CDR3 length: 15 residues. V gave up 4 bases and J gave up 3 bases; unmatched junction bases: 8. The CDR3 here is CASSSPGQIDYGYTF. The CDR3 nucleotides read TGTGCCAGCAGTTCCCCGGGACAGATCGACTATGGCTACACCTTC.

This clonotype was seen a few times. The chain uses TRBV29-1 and TRBJ2-7; the match to TRBD2 covers 8 bases. The CDR3 is made up of 12 amino acids. From germline, CDR1 is SQVTM and CDR2 ANQGSEA. Germline trimming cut 4 bases from V and 6 bases from J; bases unmatched to any gene: 5. The CDR3 is CSVAGTSSEQYF. CDR3 DNA sequence: TGCAGCGTTGCCGGGACTAGTTCCGAGCAGTACTTC.

V is TRBV6-2 or TRBV6-3 and J is TRBJ1-2; the D is unclear. CDR1 is MNHEY and CDR2 is SVGEGT in the germline V gene. The CDR3 length is 14 residues. V gave up 5 bases and J gave up 4 bases, with 14 bases separating them. In nucleotides, the CDR3 is TGTGCCAGCAGTCCCCCCGAGGCGCTCTATGGCTACACCTTC. Residues: CASSPPEALYGYTF.

Only a few counts were recorded for this clonotype. The junction does not match germline at one end; this may be a read error. The chain has TRBV6-2 or TRBV6-3 and TRBJ2-3; D is possibly TRBD2 (7 bases). This CDR3 has 16 amino acids. Germline loops: CDR1 MNHEY, CDR2 SVGEGT. CDR3 region: CAGRNGEGGPSDTRYF. The CDR3 DNA is TGTGCCGGACGTAACGGTGAGGGGGGGCCGTCAGATACGCGGTATTTT.

At least ten counts were recorded for this clonotype. The rearrangement joins TRBV19 to TRBJ2-1, with 10 bases aligning to TRBD2. Germline values: CDR1 LNHDA, CDR2 SQIVND (reference sequence). CDR3 length equals 15 residues. The trim removed 9 bases at V and 2 bases at J, leaving 7 bases unmatched. As DNA, the CDR3 is TGTGCCAGCAGCATAGGACTAGCGGCCTACAATGAGCAGTTCTTC. Its protein is CASSIGLAAYNEQFF.

The rearrangement uses TRBV20-1 and TRBJ2-7, with D perhaps matching TRBD1 (6 bases). CDR3 length equals 14 residues. Deletions cut 4 bases from V and 0 bases from J, with 13 bases between. Germline assignment: CDR1 DFQATT and CDR2 SNEGSKA (reference sequence). DNA for the CDR3: TGCAGTGCTATGAACAGGGAAAGCTCCTACGAGCAGTACTTC. As protein: CSAMNRESSYEQYF.

This clonotype was counted between two and nine times. The genes are TRBV6-2 or TRBV6-3 and TRBJ2-3; D gene ambiguous. Germline loops: CDR1 MNHEY, CDR2 SVGEGT. The V end was cut by 2 bases, the J end by 2 bases, with 8 bases between. There are 14 residues in the CDR3. The CDR3 region has the DNA TGTGCCAGCAGTTACCTGCTGGTCACAGATACGCAGTATTTT. This sequence encodes CASSYLLVTDTQYF.

In this sample, this clonotype turned up a few times. V gene TRBV19 combines with J gene TRBJ2-7; TRBD2 matches 10 bases. This CDR3 comprises 15 residues. Per germline, CDR1 LNHDA and CDR2 SQIVND (reference sequence). The ends lost 7 bases at V and 5 bases at J; junction bases unmatched: 11. CDR3 loop: CASKAHLAGDDEQYF. The CDR3 DNA reads as TGTGCCAGTAAGGCCCACCTAGCGGGAGACGACGAGCAGTACTTC.

This clonotype has just a few counts. The rearrangement links TRBV14 to TRBJ1-4; 8 bases agree with TRBD1. The CDR3 covers 18 residues. Germline V gives CDR1 SGHDN, CDR2 FVKESK. V lost 7 bases, J lost 0 bases, and 13 bases stayed unmatched. CDR3 in DNA: TGTGCCAGCACAGCGCCGGGACAGGCGCTTGCAACTAATGAAAAACTGTTTTTT. As protein: CASTAPGQALATNEKLFF.

This clonotype was observed a few times. V usage is TRBV9 and J usage is TRBJ1-2, with 10 bases matching TRBD1. Germline CDR1 is SGDLS and CDR2 is YYNGEE. The CDR3 extends over 14 amino acids. Trimming at V came to 2 bases and at J to 9 bases, leaving 7 bases not matched to a gene. The CDR3: CASSVGTGVSSYTF. The CDR3 DNA sequence: TGTGCCAGCAGCGTCGGGACAGGGGTGTCTAGCTACACCTTC.

The chain carries TRBV14 and TRBJ1-6, with D uncertain. V shed 8 bases and J shed 14 bases, with 13 bases lying between them. The CDR3 totals 11 residues. Germline CDR1 and CDR2: SGHDN and FVKESK. The CDR3 sequence is CASSNAIALHF. The DNA of the CDR3 is TGTGCCAGCTCGAATGCGATCGCCCTCCACTTT. Full variable domain (missing parts from reference TRBV14 and TRBJ1-6): EAGVTQFPSHSVIEKGQTVTLRCDPISGHDNLYWYRRVMGKEIKFLLHFVKESKQDESGMPNNRFLAERTGGTYSTLKVQPAELEDSGVYFCASSNAIALHFGNGTRLTVT.

This clonotype was seen more than once but under ten times. This chain uses TRBV29-1 with TRBJ2-1; perhaps TRBD1 as D (5 bases). V lost 4 bases and J 5 bases, leaving 15 bases between the germline ends. The CDR3 runs 14 residues. CDR1 SQVTM and CDR2 ANQGSEA come from the germline V gene. The CDR3 DNA is TGCAGCGTTGCACCCAGGGTGGAGAACAATGAGCAGTTCTTC. Translating gives CSVAPRVENNEQFF.

As DNA, the CDR3 is TGCAGTGCTAGAGGGCAGGGGGACACTGAAGCTTTCTTT. Its protein product is CSARGQGDTEAFF. The chain couples TRBV20-1 to TRBJ1-1, with 7 bases matching TRBD1. Losses at the gene ends were 1 base for V and 3 bases for J; bases not matched to a gene: 2. CDR1 and CDR2 from the germline V gene are DFQATT and SNEGSKA (reference sequence). The CDR3 consists of 13 residues.

The chain's CDR3 is CASRASTTGDEQYF. The CDR3 DNA reads TGTGCCAGCAGGGCCAGTACGACAGGAGACGAGCAGTACTTC. The V and J genes are TRBV21-1 and TRBJ2-7; TRBD1, the D gene given by the table, was not confirmed from the DNA. TRBV21-1 is a recognized pseudogene. The CDR3 runs 14 residues.

The CDR3 DNA sequence: TGTGCCAGCAGCTCCCTGACAGGATTTAGCTCCTACGAGCAGTACTTC. The encoded protein is CASSSLTGFSSYEQYF. V usage is TRBV2 and J usage is TRBJ2-7; tentative D call: TRBD1 (6 bases). Germline V gene sequence: CDR1 SNHLY, CDR2 FYNNEI. The germline V and J ends were trimmed by 6 bases and 0 bases, with 18 bases remaining between them. The CDR3 contains 16 residues.

This clonotype was found a few times. This chain connects TRBV20-1 to TRBJ1-1; unclear D gene. The CDR3 length is 14 residues. The V and J ends lost 1 base and 0 bases respectively, with 9 bases between them. The germline V gene has CDR1 DFQATT and CDR2 SNEGSKA (reference sequence). DNA for the CDR3: TGCAGTGCTAGAGGACGCAGCTTGAACACTGAAGCTTTCTTT. Amino acid sequence: CSARGRSLNTEAFF.

The chain carries TRBV9 and TRBJ2-5; D perhaps matches TRBD1 (6 bases). The germline gives CDR1 SGDLS, CDR2 YYNGEE. This CDR3 is built from 15 residues. Deletions cut 0 bases from V and 5 bases from J, with 14 bases between. Here the CDR3 DNA reads TGTGCCAGCAGCGTAGCTTCAGGGGAGAACGAGACCCAGTACTTC. Protein: CASSVASGENETQYF.

This chain joins TRBV12-3 or TRBV12-4 and TRBJ2-5; perhaps TRBD1 as D (6 bases). V shed 3 bases and J shed 1 base, with 12 bases lying between them. The CDR3 contains 15 residues. CDR3 DNA: TGTGCCAGCAGTTTTTATGCGACAGGCCAAGAGACCCAGTACTTC. Translation gives CASSFYATGQETQYF.

This clonotype was counted a few times. The chain uses TRBV6-5 and TRBJ2-6; 9 bases are shared with TRBD1. Per the germline V gene, CDR1 is MNHEY and CDR2 is SVGAGI. This CDR3 has 16 amino acids. V dropped 2 bases and J dropped 3; count of bases not matched to a gene: 2. The CDR3 loop is CASSYDRGYGANVLTF. For the CDR3, the DNA is TGTGCCAGCAGTTACGACAGGGGGTATGGGGCCAACGTCCTGACTTTC.